This T cell receptor (beta chain) stems from a study of blood T cell repertoires in COVID-19. In the study overall: PBMCs, B-cell-depleted T cells, or T cells were the source of the cDNA or gDNA that made up the material.

V dropped 1 base and J dropped 6; count of bases not matched to a gene: 14. The V gene's germline CDR1 is SGHRS and CDR2 YFSETQ. The CDR3 consists of 18 residues. Generated by immunoSEQ multiplex PCR, the TCRdb table keeps only in-frame clones and is missing some. The sample lists 15,000 or so clones, approximately 88% occurring once. This receptor was taken from a human donor in a cohort sampled during active COVID-19. This chain connects TRBV5-1 to TRBJ2-1; 9 nucleotides agree with TRBD1. What was sequenced was peripheral blood. In nucleotides, the CDR3 is TGCGCCAGCAGCTTGCGCCCCCCCCGGGACAGGGTCGCCAATGAGCAGTTCTTC. As protein: CASSLRPPRDRVANEQFF.